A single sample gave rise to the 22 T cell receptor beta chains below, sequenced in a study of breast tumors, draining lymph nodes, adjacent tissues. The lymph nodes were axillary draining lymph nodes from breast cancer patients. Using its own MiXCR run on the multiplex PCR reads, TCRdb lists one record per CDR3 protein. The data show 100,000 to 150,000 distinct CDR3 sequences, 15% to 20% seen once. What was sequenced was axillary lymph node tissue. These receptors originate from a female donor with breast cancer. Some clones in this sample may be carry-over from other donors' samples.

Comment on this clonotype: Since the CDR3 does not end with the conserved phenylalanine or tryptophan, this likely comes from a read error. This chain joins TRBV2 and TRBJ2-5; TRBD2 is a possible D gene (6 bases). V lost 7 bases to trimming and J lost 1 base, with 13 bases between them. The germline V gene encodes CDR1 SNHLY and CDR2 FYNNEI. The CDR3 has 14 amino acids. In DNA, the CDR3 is TGTGCCAGCACCCGCGGGGATGTCCAAGAGACCCAGTACTCC. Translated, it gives CASTRGDVQETQYS.

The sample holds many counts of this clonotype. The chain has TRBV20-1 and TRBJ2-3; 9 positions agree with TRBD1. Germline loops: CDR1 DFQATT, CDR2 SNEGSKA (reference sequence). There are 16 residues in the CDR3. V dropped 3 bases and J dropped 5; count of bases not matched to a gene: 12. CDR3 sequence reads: CSASFKQGARGDTQYF. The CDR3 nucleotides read TGCAGTGCTAGTTTTAAACAGGGGGCAAGGGGAGATACGCAGTATTTT.

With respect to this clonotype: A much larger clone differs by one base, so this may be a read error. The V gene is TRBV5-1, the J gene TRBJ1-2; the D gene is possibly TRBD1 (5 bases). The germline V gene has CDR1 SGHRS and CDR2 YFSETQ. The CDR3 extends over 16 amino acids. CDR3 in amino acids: CAGSSVGGGSNYGYTF. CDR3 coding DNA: TGCGCCGGCAGCTCAGTCGGGGGAGGAAGTAACTATGGCTACACCTTC.

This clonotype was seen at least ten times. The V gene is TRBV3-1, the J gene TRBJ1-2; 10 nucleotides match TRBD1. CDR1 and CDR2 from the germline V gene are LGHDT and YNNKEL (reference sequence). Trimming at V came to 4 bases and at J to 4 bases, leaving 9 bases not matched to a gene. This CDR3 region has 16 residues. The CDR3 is CASSPLDRGRIYGYTF. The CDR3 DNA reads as TGTGCCAGCAGCCCCCTAGACAGGGGGCGAATCTATGGCTACACCTTC.

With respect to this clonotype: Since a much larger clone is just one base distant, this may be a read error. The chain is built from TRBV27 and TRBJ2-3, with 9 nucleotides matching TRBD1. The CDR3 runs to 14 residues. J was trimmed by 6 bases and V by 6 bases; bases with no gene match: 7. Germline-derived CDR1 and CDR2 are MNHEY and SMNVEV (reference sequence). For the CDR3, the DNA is TGTGCCAGCAGATTACAGGGGGCACATGATACGCAGTATTTT. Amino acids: CASRLQGAHDTQYF.

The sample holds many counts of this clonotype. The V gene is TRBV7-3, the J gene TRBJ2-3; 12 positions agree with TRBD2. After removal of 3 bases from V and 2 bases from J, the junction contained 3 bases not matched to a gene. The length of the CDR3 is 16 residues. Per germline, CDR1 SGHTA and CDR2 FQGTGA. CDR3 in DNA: TGTGCCAGCAGCTTCGGACTAGCGGGGCCCACAGATACGCAGTATTTT. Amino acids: CASSFGLAGPTDTQYF. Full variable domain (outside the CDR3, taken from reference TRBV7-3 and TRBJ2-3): GAGVSQTPSNKVTEKGKYVELRCDPISGHTALYWYRQSLGQGPEFLIYFQGTGAADDSGLPNDRFFAVRPEGSVSTLKIQRTERGDSAVYLCASSFGLAGPTDTQYFGPGTRLTVL.

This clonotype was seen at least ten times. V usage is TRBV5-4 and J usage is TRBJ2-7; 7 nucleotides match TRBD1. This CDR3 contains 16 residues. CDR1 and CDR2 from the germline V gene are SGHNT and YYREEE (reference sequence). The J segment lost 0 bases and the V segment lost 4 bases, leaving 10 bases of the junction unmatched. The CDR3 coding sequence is TGTGCCAGCAGCCGCGGACAGGCCGAGAGCTCCTACGAGCAGTACTTC. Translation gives CASSRGQAESSYEQYF.

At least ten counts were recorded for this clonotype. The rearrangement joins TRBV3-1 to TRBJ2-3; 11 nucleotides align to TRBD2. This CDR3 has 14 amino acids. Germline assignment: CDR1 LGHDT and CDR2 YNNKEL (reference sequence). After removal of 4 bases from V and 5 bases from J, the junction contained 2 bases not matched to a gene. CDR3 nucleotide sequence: TGTGCCAGCAGCCTGACTAGCGGGGAAGATACGCAGTATTTT. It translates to CASSLTSGEDTQYF.

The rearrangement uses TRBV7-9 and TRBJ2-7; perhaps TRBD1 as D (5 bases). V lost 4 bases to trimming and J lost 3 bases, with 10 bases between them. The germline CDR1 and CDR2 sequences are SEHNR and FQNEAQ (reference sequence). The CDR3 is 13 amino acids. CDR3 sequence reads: CASSSIGHYEQYF. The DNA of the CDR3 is TGTGCCAGCAGCTCAATTGGACACTACGAGCAGTACTTC.

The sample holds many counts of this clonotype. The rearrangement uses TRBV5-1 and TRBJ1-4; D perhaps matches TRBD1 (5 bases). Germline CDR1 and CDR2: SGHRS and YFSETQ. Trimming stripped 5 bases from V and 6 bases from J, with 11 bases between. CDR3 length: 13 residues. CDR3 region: CASRFVGDEKLFF. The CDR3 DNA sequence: TGCGCCAGCAGATTTGTAGGGGATGAAAAACTGTTTTTT.

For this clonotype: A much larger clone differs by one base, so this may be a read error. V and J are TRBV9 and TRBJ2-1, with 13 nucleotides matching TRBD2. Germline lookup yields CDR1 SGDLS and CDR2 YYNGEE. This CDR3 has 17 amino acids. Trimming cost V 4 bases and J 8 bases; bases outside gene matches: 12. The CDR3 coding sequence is TGTGCCAGCAGCCCCCGACTAGCGGGAGGACTCTTAGATGAGCAGTTCTTC. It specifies CASSPRLAGGLLDEQFF.

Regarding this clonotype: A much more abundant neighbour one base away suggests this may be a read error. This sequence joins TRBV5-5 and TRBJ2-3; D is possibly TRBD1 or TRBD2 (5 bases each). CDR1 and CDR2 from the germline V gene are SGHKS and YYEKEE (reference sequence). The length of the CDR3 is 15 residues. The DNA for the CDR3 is TGTGGCAGCAGCTTGGTCGCCCGGGGCATAGATACGCAGTATTTT. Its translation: CGSSLVARGIDTQYF.

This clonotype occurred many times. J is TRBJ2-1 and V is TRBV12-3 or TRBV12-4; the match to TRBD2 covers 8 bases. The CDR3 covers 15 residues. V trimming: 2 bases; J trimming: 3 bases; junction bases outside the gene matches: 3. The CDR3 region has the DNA TGTGCCAGCAGTTTAAGCGGGGGTTACTACAATGAGCAGTTCTTC. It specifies CASSLSGGYYNEQFF.

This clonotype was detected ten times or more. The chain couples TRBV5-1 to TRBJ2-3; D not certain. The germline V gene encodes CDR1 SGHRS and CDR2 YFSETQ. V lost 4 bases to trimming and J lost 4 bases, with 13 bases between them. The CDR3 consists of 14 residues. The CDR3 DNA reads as TGCGCCAGCAGCCCCAAGCCCCCGTCAGATACGCAGTATTTT. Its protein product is CASSPKPPSDTQYF.

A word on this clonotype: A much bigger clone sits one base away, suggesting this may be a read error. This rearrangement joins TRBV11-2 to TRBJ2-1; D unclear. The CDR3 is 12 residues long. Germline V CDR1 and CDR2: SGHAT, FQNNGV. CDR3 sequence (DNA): TGTGCCAGCAGCTTAATTGAGAATGAGCGGTTCTTC. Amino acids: CASSLIENERFF.

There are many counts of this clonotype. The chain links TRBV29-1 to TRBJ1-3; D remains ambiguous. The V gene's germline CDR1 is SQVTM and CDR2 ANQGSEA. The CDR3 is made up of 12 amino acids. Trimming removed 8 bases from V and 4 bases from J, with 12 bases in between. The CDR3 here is CSCWSPGNTIYF. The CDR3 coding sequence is TGCAGCTGCTGGTCTCCCGGAAACACCATATATTTT.

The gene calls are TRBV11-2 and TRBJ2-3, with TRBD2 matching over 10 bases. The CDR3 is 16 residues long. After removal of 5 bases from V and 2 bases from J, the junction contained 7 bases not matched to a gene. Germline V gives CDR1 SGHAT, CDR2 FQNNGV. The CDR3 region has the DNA TGTGCCAGCAGCCCCTTACTAGCGGGACCCACAGATACGCAGTATTTT. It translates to CASSPLLAGPTDTQYF.

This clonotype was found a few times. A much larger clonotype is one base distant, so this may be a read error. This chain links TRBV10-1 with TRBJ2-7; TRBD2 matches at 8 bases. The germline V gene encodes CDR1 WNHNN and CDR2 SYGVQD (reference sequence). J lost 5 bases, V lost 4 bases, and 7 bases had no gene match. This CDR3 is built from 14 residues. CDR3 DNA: TGCGCCAGCAGTGTATCAAGCGGGGGCGACGAGCAGTACTTC. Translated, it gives CASSVSSGGDEQYF.

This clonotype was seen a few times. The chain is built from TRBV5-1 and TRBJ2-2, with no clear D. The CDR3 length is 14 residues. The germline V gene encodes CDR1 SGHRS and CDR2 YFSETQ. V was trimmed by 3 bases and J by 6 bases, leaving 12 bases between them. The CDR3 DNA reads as TGCGCCAGCAGCTCACCCGTGTACGCCGGGGAGCTGTTTTTT. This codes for CASSSPVYAGELFF.

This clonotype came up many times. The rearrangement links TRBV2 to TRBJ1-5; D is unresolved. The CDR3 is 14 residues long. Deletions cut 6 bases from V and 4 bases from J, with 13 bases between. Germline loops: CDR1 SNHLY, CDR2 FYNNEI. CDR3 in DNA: TGTGCCAGCAGAGGGTCGGGTCAGAATCAGCCCCAGCATTTT. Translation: CASRGSGQNQPQHF.

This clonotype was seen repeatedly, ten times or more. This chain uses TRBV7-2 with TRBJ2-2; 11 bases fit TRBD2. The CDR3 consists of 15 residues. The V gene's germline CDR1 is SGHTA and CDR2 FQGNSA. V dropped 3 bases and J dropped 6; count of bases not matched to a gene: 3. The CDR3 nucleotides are TGTGCCAGCAGCTTCAATAGCGGGAGGGCCGGGGAGCTGTTTTTT. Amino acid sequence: CASSFNSGRAGELFF. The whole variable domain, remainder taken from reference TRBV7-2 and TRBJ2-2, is GAGVSQSPSNKVTEKGKDVELRCDPISGHTALYWYRQSLGQGLEFLIYFQGNSAPDKSGLPSDRFSAERTGGSVSTLTIQRTQQEDSAVYLCASSFNSGRAGELFFGEGSRLTVL.

This CDR3 reads CASSLDALVAGTDTQYF. The CDR3 DNA sequence: TGTGCCAGCAGTTTGGACGCCTTGGTAGCGGGCACAGATACGCAGTATTTT. The chain has TRBV28 and TRBJ2-3; the D gene is possibly TRBD2 (6 bases). Trimming shortened V by 3 bases and J by 1 base, and 17 bases separated the two germline ends. Germline values: CDR1 MDHEN, CDR2 SYDVKM. The CDR3 sequence is 17 residues long.